This T cell receptor beta chain was sequenced for a study of PD-1 blockade in mismatch repair-deficient tumors. In germline, CDR1 is SNHLY, CDR2 FYNNEI. This CDR3 has 16 residues. The trim removed 4 bases at V and 6 bases at J, leaving 6 bases unmatched. Clones were read by immunoSEQ multiplex PCR, and TCRdb kept only the in-frame ones, dropping some. This sample has tens of thousands of clones; roughly 80% occur once, and the top ten carry less than 6%. The chain uses TRBV2 and TRBJ2-3; 14 bases map to TRBD2. The source was peripheral blood, collected 44 weeks after starting pembrolizumab. This clonotype was obtained from an adult with mismatch repair-deficient cancer. The CDR3 coding sequence is TGTGCCAGCAGTGGGGGGGGACTAGCGGGAGAGGATACGCAGTATTTT. Translation gives CASSGGGLAGEDTQYF.